What follows describes a single T cell receptor (beta chain). Antigen specificity is unknown. Clones were sequenced by immunoSEQ multiplex PCR, and TCRdb holds only the in-frame ones, with some missing. The sample was found to contain tens of thousands of clones, and every one recurs. Patients and controls were mostly of Caucasian heritage. Each donor provided roughly 4.5 to 8.5 ml of heparinized whole blood. This record belongs to a study of T cell clonality in common variable immunodeficiency. General study points: The cause of increased CVID clonality remains unclear without subpopulation sequencing. Fewer deletions and N-nucleotide insertions were reportedly seen in common variable immunodeficiency TCR beta sequences.

The sample comprised peripheral blood mononuclear cells. The clonotype was recovered from a person aged 18 to 75 in good health.

Here the CDR3 reads CASSLGTASYEQYF. The sequenced part of the CDR3 DNA is TGTGCCAGCAGCTTGGGGACAGCTTCCTACGAG. The J gene is TRBJ2-7, the V gene TRBV5-5; possibly TRBD1 for D (6 bases). The sequenced fragment ends 3 residues before the CDR3 boundary, so the rest is inferred from the germline J gene. V was shortened by 0 bases and J by 1 base, with 8 bases between the two germline ends. The CDR3 is 14 amino acids. Germline CDR1 SGHKS, CDR2 YYEKEE (reference sequence).